The 18 T cell receptor beta chains below come from one sample, sequenced in a study of T cells of healthy individuals. A single record per CDR3 protein comes from TCRdb applying MiXCR to the 5' RACE reads. The sample holds more than 85,000 distinct CDR3 sequences, 15% to 20% seen once. These receptors all stem from a human donor in good health.

This chain links TRBV7-2 with TRBJ1-4; D is ambiguous. V shed 5 bases and J shed 5 bases, with 9 bases lying between them. Germline V CDR1 and CDR2: SGHTA, FQGNSA. The CDR3 has 13 residues. The CDR3 bases are TGTGCCAGCAGCCCCTTGGGGAATGAAAAACTGTTTTTT. Encoded protein: CASSPLGNEKLFF.

This clonotype was picked up a small number of times. The J gene is TRBJ2-1, the V gene TRBV10-3, with D unresolved. This CDR3 has 11 amino acids. Germline V gene data show CDR1 as ENHRY and CDR2 as SYGVKD. V was shortened by 4 bases and J by 8 bases, with 6 bases between the two germline ends. This CDR3 reads CAISARDEQFF. CDR3 nucleotides: TGTGCCATCAGTGCCCGGGATGAGCAGTTCTTC.

This clonotype was counted only a few times. The chain employs TRBV7-9 and TRBJ1-1; no firm D call. Germline V gives CDR1 SEHNR, CDR2 FQNEAQ (reference sequence). V was trimmed by 1 base and J by 0 bases, leaving 9 bases between them. This CDR3 spans 15 amino acids. CDR3 coding DNA: TGTGCCAGCAGCTTAGGCTTGGAGATGAACACTGAAGCTTTCTTT. This translates into CASSLGLEMNTEAFF.

The chain carries TRBV12-3 or TRBV12-4 and TRBJ1-5, with D possibly matching TRBD1 (6 bases). V lost 2 bases and J 4 bases, leaving 12 bases between the germline ends. The CDR3 is 15 amino acids. The CDR3 is CASSLRQVANQPQHF. The CDR3 region has the DNA TGTGCCAGCAGTTTACGACAGGTAGCTAATCAGCCCCAGCATTTT.

The sample holds a few counts of this clonotype. The rearrangement uses TRBV7-3 and TRBJ2-7; D is perhaps TRBD2 (6 bases). Per the germline V gene, CDR1 is SGHTA and CDR2 is FQGTGA. This CDR3 has 15 amino acids. CDR3 sequence (DNA): TGTGCAACCTCTTCCAGCGGAGGGAGCTCCTACGAGCAGTACTTC. It specifies CATSSSGGSSYEQYF.

CDR3 bases: TGCAGTGCTTACGGCGGCCTATCCTACGAGCAGTACTTC. Translation gives CSAYGGLSYEQYF. The chain joins TRBV20-1 to TRBJ2-7, with unresolved D. Per germline, CDR1 DFQATT and CDR2 SNEGSKA (reference sequence). This CDR3 has 13 amino acids. V was shortened by 5 bases and J by 1 base, with 12 bases between the two germline ends.

The chain has TRBV29-1 and TRBJ2-7; possibly TRBD1 or TRBD2 for D (5 bases each). This CDR3 region has 15 residues. The V and J ends lost 1 base and 3 bases respectively, with 16 bases between them. Germline V gene sequence: CDR1 SQVTM, CDR2 ANQGSEA. For the CDR3, the DNA is TGCAGCGTTGAAGGGTCCGGGACGGCCAGCTACGAGCAGTACTTC. Protein sequence: CSVEGSGTASYEQYF.

This clonotype was seen many times. The V and J genes are TRBV28 and TRBJ2-7; D possibly matches TRBD1 or TRBD2 (7 bases each). Deletions cut 7 bases from V and 0 bases from J, with 22 bases between. Per germline, CDR1 MDHEN and CDR2 SYDVKM. The CDR3 loop spans 17 amino acids. The CDR3 protein is CASIPGGGGGASYEQYF. The CDR3 bases are TGTGCCAGCATCCCAGGGGGGGGCGGGGGAGCCTCCTACGAGCAGTACTTC.

The V gene is TRBV9, the J gene TRBJ2-7; possibly TRBD2 for D (7 bases). This CDR3 spans 14 amino acids. V lost 3 bases to trimming and J lost 6 bases, with 16 bases between them. Germline V gene lookup returns CDR1 SGDLS and CDR2 YYNGEE. The CDR3 protein is CASSAPGGPREQYF. The CDR3 bases are TGTGCCAGCAGCGCCCCGGGGGGCCCTCGCGAGCAGTACTTC.

The chain employs TRBV30 and TRBJ1-5; no clear D. Trimming left V 1 base short and J 5 bases short, with 12 bases between. The CDR3 extends over 14 amino acids. Germline V CDR1 and CDR2: GTSNPN, SVGIG (reference sequence). The CDR3 DNA sequence: TGTGCCTGGAGTGCGCCTCACGTTCATCAGCCCCAGCATTTT. Encoded protein: CAWSAPHVHQPQHF. Looking up the rest from reference TRBV30 and TRBJ1-5 gives the full variable domain: SQTIHQWPATLVQPVGSPLSLECTVEGTSNPNLYWYRQAAGRGLQLLFYSVGIGQISSEVPQNLSASRPQDRQFILSSKKLLLSDSGFYLCAWSAPHVHQPQHFGDGTRLSIL.

This clonotype was seen a few times. The gene calls are TRBV11-2 and TRBJ2-1; 8 nucleotides align to TRBD2. From germline, CDR1 is SGHAT and CDR2 FQNNGV. The CDR3 extends over 16 amino acids. With V trimmed by 2 bases and J by 9 bases, 12 bases remained unmatched. CDR3 residues: CASSLFDAGAGGEQFF. CDR3 in DNA: TGTGCCAGCAGCTTATTTGACGCCGGGGCGGGGGGTGAGCAGTTCTTC.

The chain couples TRBV29-1 to TRBJ1-1, with TRBD1 as a possible D gene (6 bases). Germline V gives CDR1 SQVTM, CDR2 ANQGSEA. V lost 7 bases to trimming and J lost 2 bases, with 14 bases between them. The CDR3 is made up of 13 amino acids. In nucleotides, the CDR3 is TGCAGCGAGTCTGGACAGACTAACACTGAAGCTTTCTTT. Its translation is CSESGQTNTEAFF.

The J gene is TRBJ2-3, the V gene TRBV4-2, with TRBD2 identical over 10 bases. There are 16 residues in the CDR3. Looked up from germline, CDR1 is LGHNA and CDR2 is YNFKEQ. V shed 3 bases and J 3 bases; nucleotides not matched to a gene: 6. The CDR3 loop reads CASSHPSGRVTDTQYF. In DNA, the CDR3 is TGTGCCAGCAGCCACCCTAGCGGGAGAGTGACAGATACGCAGTATTTT.

The V gene is TRBV15, the J gene TRBJ2-3; a weak D match, TRBD2 (6 bases). CDR1 LNHNV and CDR2 YYDKDF come from the germline V gene (reference sequence). This CDR3 has 15 residues. The CDR3, as DNA: TGTGGCACGACGGAGGGTAGGGTTAGGCCGGATACGCAGTATTTT. Translating gives CGTTEGRVRPDTQYF. The full variable domain, completed using reference TRBV15 and TRBJ2-3, is DAMVIQNPRYQVTQFGKPVTLSCSQTLNHNVMYWYQQKSSQAPKLLFHYYDKDFNNEADTPDNFQSRRPNTSFCFLDIRSPGLGDTAMYLCGTTEGRVRPDTQYFGPGTRLTVL.

This clonotype has ten or more counts. The chain joins TRBV5-4 to TRBJ2-2, with 9 bases matching TRBD2. This CDR3 is built from 16 residues. The trim removed 3 bases at V and 2 bases at J, leaving 5 bases unmatched. The germline V gene has CDR1 SGHNT and CDR2 YYREEE (reference sequence). The CDR3 nucleotides are TGTGCCAGCAGCTCCAGACTAGCGGACAACACCGGGGAGCTGTTTTTT. Translating it yields CASSSRLADNTGELFF.

The chain carries TRBV29-1 and TRBJ2-1, with 8 bases identical to TRBD1. The CDR3 is made up of 13 amino acids. CDR1 and CDR2 from the germline V gene are SQVTM and ANQGSEA. J lost 6 bases, V lost 7 bases, and 8 bases had no gene match. Here the CDR3 reads CSAAGGWGNEQFF. Written as DNA, the CDR3 is TGCAGCGCCGCAGGGGGCTGGGGCAATGAGCAGTTCTTC.

Comments on this clonotype: A much larger clone lies one base from this, so it may be a read error. The chain carries TRBV12-3 or TRBV12-4 and TRBJ2-7; no clear D. The CDR3 is 12 residues long. V lost 6 bases to trimming and J lost 7 bases, with 13 bases between them. The CDR3 nucleotides are TGTGCCAGCAGCCACCGAGGCAATGAGCAGTACTTC. This encodes CASSHRGNEQYF.

The chain carries TRBV6-2 or TRBV6-3 and TRBJ2-3, with D possibly matching TRBD1 (6 bases). Trimming pared 8 bases from V and 0 bases from J, leaving 12 bases between. This CDR3 is built from 14 residues. The V gene's germline CDR1 is MNHEY and CDR2 SVGEGT. CDR3 coding DNA: TGTGCCAGCGGACAGCTCTCTAGCACAGATACGCAGTATTTT. Translation gives CASGQLSSTDTQYF.